The 20 T cell receptor beta chains presented below share a single source sample, sequenced in a study of technical replicates of blood from several donors. This table comes from immunoSEQ multiplex PCR, and its TCRdb copy is limited to in-frame clones, with some not included. Among 68,000 or so clones listed, around 94% were seen once. Specimen: T cells isolated from PBMCs. These TCRs come from a human donor in good health.

This rearrangement joins TRBV7-9 to TRBJ2-7; a possible D gene is TRBD2 (5 bases). With 5 bases removed from V and 5 bases from J, the gap between germline ends came to 7 bases. The CDR3 totals 11 residues. Germline loops: CDR1 SEHNR, CDR2 FQNEAQ (reference sequence). The CDR3 sequence is CASSLGNEQYF. In nucleotides, the CDR3 is TGTGCCAGCAGCCTCGGGAACGAGCAGTACTTC. Based on the CDR3 plus reference TRBV7-9 and TRBJ2-7, the full variable domain is DTGVSQNPRHKITKRGQNVTFRCDPISEHNRLYWYRQTLGQGPEFLTYFQNEAQLEKSRLLSDRFSAERPKGSFSTLEIQRTEQGDSAMYLCASSLGNEQYFGPGTRLTVT.

J is TRBJ2-7 and V is TRBV19; 7 bases fit TRBD2. With V trimmed by 2 bases and J by 4 bases, 8 bases remained unmatched. CDR3 length equals 15 residues. Germline-derived CDR1 and CDR2 are LNHDA and SQIVND (reference sequence). The CDR3 protein is CASSIYAGETYEQYF. The CDR3 region has the DNA TGTGCCAGTAGTATATACGCGGGAGAGACATACGAGCAGTACTTC.

With respect to this clone: Germline and junction disagree at one end, which may indicate a read error. The V and J genes are TRBV7-7 and TRBJ1-1; TRBD1 matches at 9 bases. Germline lookup yields CDR1 SSHAT and CDR2 FNYEAQ (reference sequence). The CDR3 length is 14 residues. CDR3 in DNA: TGTGCTAGCAGCCCGATACAGGGGGCGACTGAAGCTTTCTTT. As protein: CASSPIQGATEAFF.

V and J are TRBV30 and TRBJ2-5, with 7 positions matching TRBD2. The V gene's germline CDR1 is GTSNPN and CDR2 SVGIG (reference sequence). The CDR3 is 13 residues long. V lost 4 bases to trimming and J lost 0 bases; unmatched junction nucleotides: 2. CDR3 in DNA: TGTGCCTGGACGGGAGGATACCAAGAGACCCAGTACTTC. Protein: CAWTGGYQETQYF. The variable domain in full, completed from reference TRBV30 and TRBJ2-5, reads SQTIHQWPATLVQPVGSPLSLECTVEGTSNPNLYWYRQAAGRGLQLLFYSVGIGQISSEVPQNLSASRPQDRQFILSSKKLLLSDSGFYLCAWTGGYQETQYFGPGTRLLVL.

The rearrangement links TRBV7-9 to TRBJ2-7; no clear D. Trimming took off 5 bases at V and 3 bases at J, with 17 bases between the two ends. CDR1 SEHNR and CDR2 FQNEAQ come from the germline V gene (reference sequence). This CDR3 comprises 15 residues. CDR3 sequence reads: CASSPDWSEDYEQYF. Here the CDR3 DNA reads TGTGCCAGCAGCCCCGACTGGTCTGAAGACTACGAGCAGTACTTC.

The chain employs TRBV10-2 and TRBJ2-3; 10 nucleotides align to TRBD2. This CDR3 contains 14 residues. CDR1 is WSHSY and CDR2 is SAAADI in the germline V gene. Losses at the gene ends were 7 bases for V and 4 bases for J; bases not matched to a gene: 5. The CDR3 bases are TGCGCCAGCACCTTAGCGGGGGGATCAGATACGCAGTATTTT. This codes for CASTLAGGSDTQYF.

This chain connects TRBV5-8 to TRBJ2-1, with TRBD2 matching over 7 bases. The germline CDR1 and CDR2 sequences are SGHTS and YDEGEE. J gave up 0 bases and V 2 bases, and 2 bases lay outside the gene matches. This CDR3 contains 15 residues. The CDR3 DNA reads as TGTGCCAGCAGCTTAGCGGGGAGCTCCTACAATGAGCAGTTCTTC. It is translated as CASSLAGSSYNEQFF. Combining the CDR3 with reference TRBV5-8 and TRBJ2-1 gives the whole variable domain EAGVTQSPTHLIKTRGQQATLRCSPISGHTSVYWYQQALGLGLQFLLWYDEGEERNRGNFPPRFSGRQFPNYSSELNVNALELEDSALYLCASSLAGSSYNEQFFGPGTRLTVL.

This chain connects TRBV6-5 to TRBJ1-5; 9 positions match TRBD1. J lost 4 bases, V lost 0 bases, and 1 base had no gene match. Germline CDR1 MNHEY, CDR2 SVGAGI. CDR3 length: 15 amino acids. CDR3 DNA sequence: TGTGCCAGCAGTTACTCGACAGGGGGGAATCAGCCCCAGCATTTT. Amino acids: CASSYSTGGNQPQHF.

The chain recombines TRBV28 with TRBJ2-2; D unclear. V was pared by 7 bases and J by 4 bases, with 16 bases between. CDR1 MDHEN and CDR2 SYDVKM come from the germline V gene. CDR3 size: 15 residues. Here the CDR3 reads CASNLRVKGTGELFF. The CDR3 DNA reads TGTGCCAGCAACCTCCGGGTAAAAGGCACCGGGGAGCTGTTTTTT.

This sequence joins TRBV7-9 and TRBJ1-2, with 9 bases fitting TRBD1. Germline loops: CDR1 SEHNR, CDR2 FQNEAQ (reference sequence). V was pared by 5 bases and J by 3 bases, with 13 bases of the junction left unmatched. CDR3 length: 17 amino acids. CDR3 amino acids: CASSHVFFRDRDYGYTF. Here the CDR3 DNA reads TGTGCCAGCAGCCACGTGTTTTTCCGGGACAGGGACTATGGCTACACCTTC.

This clone was counted once. The chain links TRBV10-3 to TRBJ1-5; no clear D gene. Deletions cut 3 bases from V and 4 bases from J, with 10 bases between. Germline CDR1 ENHRY, CDR2 SYGVKD. The CDR3 runs 14 residues. The CDR3 loop reads CAISDGRINQPQHF. Written as DNA, the CDR3 is TGTGCCATCAGTGACGGGAGGATTAATCAGCCCCAGCATTTT.

This sequence joins TRBV27 and TRBJ1-1; 8 bases map to TRBD1. The CDR3 totals 15 residues. The germline V gene encodes CDR1 MNHEY and CDR2 SMNVEV (reference sequence). The V and J ends lost 5 bases and 1 base, in that order; junction bases with no gene match: 6. CDR3 protein: CASSLTGTGNTEAFF. CDR3 sequence (DNA): TGTGCCAGCAGTCTTACTGGGACAGGGAACACTGAAGCTTTCTTT.

The rearrangement links TRBV27 to TRBJ2-1; no firm D call. The CDR3 extends over 16 amino acids. The germline CDR1 and CDR2 sequences are MNHEY and SMNVEV (reference sequence). V lost 3 bases and J lost 0, with 12 bases in between. The CDR3 sequence: CASSFRGLSSYNEQFF. The CDR3 DNA is TGTGCCAGCAGTTTTCGCGGTCTAAGCTCCTACAATGAGCAGTTCTTC.

The rearrangement uses TRBV19 and TRBJ2-2; D may be TRBD2 (7 bases). The CDR3 sequence is 14 residues long. The V gene lost 5 bases and the J gene lost 4 bases, with 11 bases spanning the gap. Germline CDR1 and CDR2: LNHDA and SQIVND (reference sequence). For the CDR3, the DNA is TGTGCCAGTAGTTACGCGGGGGCCACCGGGGAGCTGTTTTTT. As protein: CASSYAGATGELFF. Full variable domain (outside the CDR3, taken from reference TRBV19 and TRBJ2-2): DGGITQSPKYLFRKEGQNVTLSCEQNLNHDAMYWYRQDPGQGLRLIYYSQIVNDFQKGDIAEGYSVSREKKESFPLTVTSAQKNPTAFYLCASSYAGATGELFFGEGSRLTVL.

The gene calls are TRBV23-1 and TRBJ1-1; D remains unclear. TRBV23-1 counts as an open reading frame of uncertain function. The CDR3 totals 15 residues. V was shortened by 5 bases and J by 3 bases, with 16 bases between the two germline ends. CDR3 DNA: TGCGCCAGCAGTGGACCCGCTTTGGGAGACACTGAAGCTTTCTTT. Translated, it gives CASSGPALGDTEAFF.

The J gene is TRBJ1-1, the V gene TRBV9, with 8 nucleotides matching TRBD1. Trimming at V came to 0 bases and at J to 0 bases, leaving 4 bases not matched to a gene. In germline, CDR1 is SGDLS, CDR2 YYNGEE. The CDR3 sequence is 16 residues long. CDR3 sequence (DNA): TGTGCCAGCAGCGTAGCAGGGGGCTCTTTGAACACTGAAGCTTTCTTT. Translation: CASSVAGGSLNTEAFF.

The gene calls are TRBV27 and TRBJ2-5; D ambiguous. The length of the CDR3 is 11 residues. CDR1 and CDR2 from the germline V gene are MNHEY and SMNVEV (reference sequence). V was pared by 7 bases and J by 5 bases, with 8 bases between. CDR3 region: CASTFLETQYF. Here the CDR3 DNA reads TGTGCCAGCACGTTCCTGGAGACCCAGTACTTC.

The V and J genes are TRBV14 and TRBJ2-5; 7 bases are shared with TRBD2. J gave up 7 bases and V 4 bases, and 9 bases lay outside the gene matches. The CDR3 spans 14 residues. CDR1 is SGHDN and CDR2 is FVKESK in the germline V gene. The CDR3 is CASSLGTTTGTQYF. DNA of the CDR3: TGTGCCAGCAGCCTGGGGACTACCACTGGGACCCAGTACTTC.

The chain carries TRBV4-1 and TRBJ2-7, with 8 bases matching TRBD1. This CDR3 has 14 amino acids. Germline CDR1 is MGHRA and CDR2 is YSYEKL. V dropped 2 bases and J dropped 3; count of bases not matched to a gene: 3. CDR3 sequence: CASSQLTGDYEQYF. The CDR3 nucleotides are TGCGCCAGCAGCCAACTGACAGGGGACTACGAGCAGTACTTC.

A single count supports this clone. The rearrangement uses TRBV11-3 and TRBJ2-1; D uncertain. V was pared by 3 bases and J by 10 bases, with 7 bases between. This CDR3 is 11 amino acids long. Germline CDR1 is SGHNT and CDR2 is YENEEA. CDR3 in amino acids: CASSFYKEQFF. The CDR3, as DNA: TGTGCCAGCAGCTTCTATAAGGAGCAGTTCTTC.